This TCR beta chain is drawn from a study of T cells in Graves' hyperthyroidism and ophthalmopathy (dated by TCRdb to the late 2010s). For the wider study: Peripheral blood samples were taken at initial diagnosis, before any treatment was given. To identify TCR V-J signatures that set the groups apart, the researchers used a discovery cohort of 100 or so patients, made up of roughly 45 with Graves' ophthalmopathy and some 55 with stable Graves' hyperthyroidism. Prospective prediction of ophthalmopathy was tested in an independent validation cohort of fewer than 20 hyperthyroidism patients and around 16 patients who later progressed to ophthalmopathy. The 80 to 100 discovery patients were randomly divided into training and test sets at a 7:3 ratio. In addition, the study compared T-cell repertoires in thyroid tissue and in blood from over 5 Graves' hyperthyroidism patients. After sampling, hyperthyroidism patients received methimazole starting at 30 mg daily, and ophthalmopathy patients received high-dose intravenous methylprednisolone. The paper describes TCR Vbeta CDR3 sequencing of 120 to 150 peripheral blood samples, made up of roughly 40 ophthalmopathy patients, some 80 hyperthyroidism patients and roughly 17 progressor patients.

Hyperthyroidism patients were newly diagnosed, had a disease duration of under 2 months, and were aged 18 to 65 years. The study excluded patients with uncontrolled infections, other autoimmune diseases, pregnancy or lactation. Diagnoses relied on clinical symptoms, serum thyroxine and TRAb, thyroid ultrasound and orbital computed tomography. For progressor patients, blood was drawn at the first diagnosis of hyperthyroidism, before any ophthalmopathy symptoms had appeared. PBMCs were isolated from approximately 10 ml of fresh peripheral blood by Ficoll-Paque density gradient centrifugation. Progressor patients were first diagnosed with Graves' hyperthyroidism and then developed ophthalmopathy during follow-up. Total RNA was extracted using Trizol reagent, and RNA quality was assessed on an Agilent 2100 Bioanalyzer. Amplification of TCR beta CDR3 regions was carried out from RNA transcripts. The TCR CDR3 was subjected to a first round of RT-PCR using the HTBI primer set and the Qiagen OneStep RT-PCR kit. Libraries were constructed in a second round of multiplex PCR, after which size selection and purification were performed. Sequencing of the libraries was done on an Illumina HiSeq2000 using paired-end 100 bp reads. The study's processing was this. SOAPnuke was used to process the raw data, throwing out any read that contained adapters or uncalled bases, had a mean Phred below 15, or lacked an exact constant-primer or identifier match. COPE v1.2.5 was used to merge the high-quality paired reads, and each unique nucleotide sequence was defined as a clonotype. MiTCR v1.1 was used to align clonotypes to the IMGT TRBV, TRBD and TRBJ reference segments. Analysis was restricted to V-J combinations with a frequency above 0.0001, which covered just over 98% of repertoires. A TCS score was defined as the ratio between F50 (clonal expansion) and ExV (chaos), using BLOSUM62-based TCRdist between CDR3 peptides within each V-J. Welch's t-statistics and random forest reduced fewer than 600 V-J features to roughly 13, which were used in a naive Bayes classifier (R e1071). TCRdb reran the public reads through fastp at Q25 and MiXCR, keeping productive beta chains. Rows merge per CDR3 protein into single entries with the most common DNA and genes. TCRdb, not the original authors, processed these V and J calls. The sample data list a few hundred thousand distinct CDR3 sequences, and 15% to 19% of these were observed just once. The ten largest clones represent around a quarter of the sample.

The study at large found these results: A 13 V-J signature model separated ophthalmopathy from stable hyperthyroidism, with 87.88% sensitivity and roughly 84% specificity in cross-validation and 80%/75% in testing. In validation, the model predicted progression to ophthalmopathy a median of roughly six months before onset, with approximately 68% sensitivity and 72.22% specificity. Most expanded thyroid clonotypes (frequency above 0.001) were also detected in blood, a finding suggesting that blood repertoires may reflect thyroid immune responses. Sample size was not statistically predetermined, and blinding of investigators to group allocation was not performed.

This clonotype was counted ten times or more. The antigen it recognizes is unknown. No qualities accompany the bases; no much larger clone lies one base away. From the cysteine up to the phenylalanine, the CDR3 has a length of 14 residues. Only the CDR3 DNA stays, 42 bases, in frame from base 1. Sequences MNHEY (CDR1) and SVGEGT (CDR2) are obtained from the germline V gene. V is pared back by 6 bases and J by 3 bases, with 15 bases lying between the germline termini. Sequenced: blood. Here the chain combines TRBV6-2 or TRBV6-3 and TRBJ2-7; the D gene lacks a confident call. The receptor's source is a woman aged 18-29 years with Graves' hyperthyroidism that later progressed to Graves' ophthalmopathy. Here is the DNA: TGTGCCAGCAGCTCAACTGACCGGGTCTACGAGCAGTACTTC. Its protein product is CASSSTDRVYEQYF.